These 9 T cell receptor beta chains originate from one sample sequenced in a study of cytomegalovirus exposure and HLA in healthy donors. Assay used: immunoSEQ multiplex PCR; TCRdb lists only in-frame clones, some missing. The sample lists approximately 82,000 clones; approximately 93% were seen once. The material sequenced was PBMCs. These receptors all come from a man aged 18 to 29 in good health and CMV-seronegative.

The chain recombines TRBV13 with TRBJ2-7; 9 positions agree with TRBD2. J was trimmed by 7 bases and V by 4 bases; bases with no gene match: 17. From germline, CDR1 is PRHDT and CDR2 FYEKMQ (reference sequence). CDR3 size: 17 residues. The CDR3 reads CASSSKVRAGGPREQYF. For the CDR3, the DNA is TGTGCCAGCAGCTCTAAGGTTAGGGCGGGAGGGCCGAGGGAGCAGTACTTC.

The genes are TRBV5-1 and TRBJ1-6; D is unresolved. CDR1 and CDR2 (germline): SGHRS, YFSETQ. This CDR3 contains 17 residues. Trimming removed 3 bases at V and 0 bases at J, with 13 bases between. In nucleotides, the CDR3 is TGCGCCAGCAGCTCATCCGGACTGATCTCCTATAATTCACCCCTCCACTTT. Protein: CASSSSGLISYNSPLHF.

The chain is built from TRBV27 and TRBJ1-1; D is perhaps TRBD1 (5 bases). Germline V gives CDR1 MNHEY, CDR2 SMNVEV (reference sequence). The CDR3 loop spans 14 amino acids. The ends were cut back, 5 bases at V and 1 base at J, with 11 bases in the middle. CDR3 nucleotides: TGTGCCAGCAGTGCGGGGCCTCAGAACACTGAAGCTTTCTTT. Its protein is CASSAGPQNTEAFF.

The chain couples TRBV4-1 to TRBJ2-6; D not certain. Germline CDR1 reads MGHRA; CDR2 reads YSYEKL. The V end was cut by 3 bases, the J end by 0 bases, with 18 bases between. The CDR3 is 19 residues long. The CDR3 reads CASSQLRRDGSSGANVLTF. CDR3 sequence (DNA): TGCGCCAGCAGCCAGTTGAGGAGAGACGGCAGCTCTGGGGCCAACGTCCTGACTTTC.

V usage is TRBV5-1 and J usage is TRBJ2-1; 12 bases map to TRBD2. The germline V gene encodes CDR1 SGHRS and CDR2 YFSETQ. J lost 8 bases, V lost 0 bases, and 9 bases had no gene match. This CDR3 comprises 17 residues. The CDR3 DNA sequence: TGCGCCAGCAGCTTGGCGGCTAGCGGGGGGGCCGTCGATGAGCAGTTCTTC. Protein product: CASSLAASGGAVDEQFF.

The J gene is TRBJ2-6, the V gene TRBV19; TRBD1 aligns across 8 bases. The germline V gene encodes CDR1 LNHDA and CDR2 SQIVND (reference sequence). This CDR3 comprises 17 residues. V gave up 6 bases and J gave up 0 bases; unmatched junction bases: 7. Here the CDR3 reads CASRRDRRFSGANVLTF. The CDR3 bases are TGTGCCAGTAGGCGGGACAGGCGCTTCTCTGGGGCCAACGTCCTGACTTTC.

The chain has TRBV30 and TRBJ2-7; D not resolved. The CDR3 contains 15 residues. Germline-derived CDR1 and CDR2 are GTSNPN and SVGIG (reference sequence). V lost 0 bases to trimming and J lost 3 bases, with 15 bases between them. This chain's CDR3 is CAWSVRSASSYEQYF. The CDR3 DNA follows: TGTGCCTGGAGTGTACGAAGCGCCTCCAGCTACGAGCAGTACTTC.

The chain has TRBV30 and TRBJ2-1; D perhaps matches TRBD1 (6 bases). The CDR3 sequence is 13 residues long. The V end was cut by 0 bases, the J end by 4 bases, with 7 bases between. The V gene's germline CDR1 is GTSNPN and CDR2 SVGIG (reference sequence). The CDR3 here is CAWSVRGYNEQFF. The CDR3 coding sequence is TGTGCCTGGAGTGTTAGGGGGTACAATGAGCAGTTCTTC.

The rearrangement links TRBV27 to TRBJ2-1; D gene uncertain. Germline loops: CDR1 MNHEY, CDR2 SMNVEV (reference sequence). The CDR3 extends over 15 amino acids. V lost 5 bases to trimming and J lost 2 bases, with 13 bases between them. DNA for the CDR3: TGTGCCAGCAGTACTTCAATACTAACCTACAATGAGCAGTTCTTC. The encoded protein is CASSTSILTYNEQFF.